Included here is one T cell receptor beta chain sequence, with context. Its antigen is currently unknown. This sample includes further DNA sequences coding for the same CDR3. Use of 60 Vbeta and 13 Jbeta primers characterized the PCR. Sequencing used immunoSEQ multiplex PCR; TCRdb keeps in-frame clones, though not all of them. The table has about 160,000 clones, approximately 79% seen once; the top ten hold about 4.5%. The data belong to a study of cytomegalovirus exposure and HLA in healthy donors. The germline CDR1 and CDR2 sequences are SQVTM and ANQGSEA. The V end was cut by 7 bases, the J end by 1 base, with 15 bases between. The CDR3 loop spans 14 amino acids. Study-wide points: Later analysis identified a missense DCLRE1C variant that was linked to TCR beta V- and J-gene trimming. In a later analysis, HLA-C alleles had the fewest associated TCRs, DRB1 alleles the most. Fewer N-insertions than the approximately 700-donor mean were reportedly shown by an Asian-associated ancestry cluster in a later analysis.

V and J are TRBV29-1 and TRBJ2-3, with a possible D match to TRBD1 (5 bases). This sequence originates from a man aged 35 to 55 in good health and CMV-seronegative. Source material: PBMCs. As DNA, the CDR3 is TGCAGCGCCCCAGGACAAGACCGCACAGATACGCAGTATTTT. Encoded protein: CSAPGQDRTDTQYF.